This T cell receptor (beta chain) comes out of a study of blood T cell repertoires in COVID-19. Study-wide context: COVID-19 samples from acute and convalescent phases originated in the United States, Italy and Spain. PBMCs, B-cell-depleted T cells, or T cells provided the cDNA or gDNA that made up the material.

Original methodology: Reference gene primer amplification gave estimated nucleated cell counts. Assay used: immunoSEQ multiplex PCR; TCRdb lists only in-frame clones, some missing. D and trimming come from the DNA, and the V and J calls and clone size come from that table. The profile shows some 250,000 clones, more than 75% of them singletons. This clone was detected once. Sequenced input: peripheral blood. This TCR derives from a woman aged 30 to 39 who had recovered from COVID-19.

The CDR3 bases are TGTGCCAGCAGCCAATCCCGACAGGGGAAGAACACTGAAGCTTTCTTT. It is translated as CASSQSRQGKNTEAFF. The chain links TRBV6-2 or TRBV6-3 to TRBJ1-1; 8 bases are a match to TRBD1. Germline V gene lookup returns CDR1 MNHEY and CDR2 SVGEGT. V lost 6 bases, J lost 1 base, and 10 bases stayed unmatched. CDR3 length equals 16 residues.